The present entry profiles one TCR beta chain with its context. The sample holds a few counts of this clone. This receptor's antigen is unknown. The record has no base qualities; no much larger clone is one base away. This sample stems from a study of blood T cell repertoires in COVID-19 (dated by TCRdb to the early 2020s). Study-wide context: Samples covering the acute and convalescent phases of COVID-19 were provided by collaborators in the United States, Italy and Spain. The repertoires were made available in a free public database intended to serve as a resource for research on the immune response to SARS-CoV-2. Subjects who had been exposed to COVID-19, were actively infected with it, or had recovered from it provided the deeply sampled blood TCRbeta repertoires that made up the dataset. The samples were drawn from the first 160 participants of the ongoing ImmuneRACE study and from over 950 subjects provided by 6 global collaborators. Where available, HLA class I and class II types were obtained from metadata supplied by the sample provider rather than from assay-based typing. The material from the prospective study consisted of cDNA or gDNA derived from T cells, B-cell-depleted T cells, or PBMCs. Nearly every sample came with metadata listing a de-identified subject ID, COVID-19 status, age in years and sex. The research as a whole found: Clinical and demographic metadata were provided uncurated, with the amount varying by source and participant.

V is pruned by 3 bases and J by 13 bases, leaving 0 bases of the junction without a gene match. From the germline V gene (reference sequence), CDR1 is DFQATT and CDR2 is SNEGSKA. From the cysteine up to the phenylalanine, the CDR3 has a length of 11 residues. CDR3 DNA only is kept here, 33 bases in frame from base 1. TCRbeta CDR3 regions were amplified from genomic DNA using the immunoSEQ Assay, a bias-controlled multiplex PCR. Concerning the study's data processing: Within the assay, amplification of reference gene primers was used to estimate how many nucleated cells each sample contained. To quantify the absolute abundance of each unique TCRbeta CDR3 rearrangement, sequence reads were collapsed and filtered. For each sample, productive Simpson clonality was calculated by taking the square root of Simpson's diversity index across productive rearrangements. TCRdb holds this immuneACCESS table with in-frame rearrangements only. Some clones are missing; in checked studies, unresolved V genes explain under half, and the rest has no known cause. V, J and clone size are taken as reported in that table, and D and trimming were inferred from the DNA itself. The sample has 70,000 to 100,000 clones on record, 55% to 80% of them singletons. Of the sample, around 24% falls within the top ten clones.

The collaborating institutions used their own protocols to collect whole blood in K2EDTA tubes. For TCRbeta analysis, collaborator samples were shipped as frozen whole blood, as isolated PBMCs, or as DNA extracted from either sample type. The receptor was derived from an older woman in a cohort sampled during active or convalescent COVID-19. Sequenced sample: peripheral blood. The chain links TRBV20-1 with TRBJ1-6, with TRBD1 matching 10 junction bases. For the CDR3, the sequence is CSARGQGPLHF. The nucleotide sequence reads TGCAGTGCTAGGGGACAGGGGCCCCTCCACTTT.